This T cell receptor beta chain was recovered during a study of OX40 agonist ivuxolimab in advanced cancers. To note about this clone: Its antigen remains unknown.

The CDR3 runs to 15 residues. Germline V CDR1 and CDR2: SGHTS, YDEGEE. V gave up 3 bases and J gave up 5 bases, with 17 bases separating them. Libraries were prepared by immunoSEQ multiplex PCR; TCRdb keeps only in-frame clonotypes and omits some of them. Among approximately 40,000 clones, 80% were seen once, and the ten largest hold around 4.2%. Study-wide results and caveats: Fewer expanded clones were found on average in CD4+ than in CD8+ T cells.

V is TRBV5-8 and J is TRBJ2-5; the D is unclear. The input for sequencing was CD4+ or CD8+ T cells sorted from blood, taken in a trial of the OX40 agonist ivuxolimab. This receptor was obtained from an adult with an advanced solid tumor such as melanoma, head and neck, liver or kidney cancer. CDR3 region: CASSSALRREETQYF. DNA of the CDR3: TGTGCCAGCAGCTCAGCCCTTCGGCGCGAGGAGACCCAGTACTTC.